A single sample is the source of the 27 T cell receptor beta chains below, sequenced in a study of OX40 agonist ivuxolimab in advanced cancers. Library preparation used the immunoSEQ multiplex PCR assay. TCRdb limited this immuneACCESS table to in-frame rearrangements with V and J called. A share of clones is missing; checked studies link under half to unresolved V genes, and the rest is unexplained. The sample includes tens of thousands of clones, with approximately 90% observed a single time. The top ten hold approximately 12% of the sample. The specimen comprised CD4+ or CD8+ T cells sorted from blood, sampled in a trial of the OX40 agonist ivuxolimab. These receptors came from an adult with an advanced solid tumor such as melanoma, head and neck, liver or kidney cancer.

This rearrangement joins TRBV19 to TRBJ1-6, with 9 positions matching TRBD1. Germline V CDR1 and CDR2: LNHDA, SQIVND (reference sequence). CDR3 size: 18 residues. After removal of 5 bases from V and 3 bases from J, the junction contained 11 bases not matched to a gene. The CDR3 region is CASSPPGQGSYYNSPLHF. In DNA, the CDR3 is TGTGCCAGTAGTCCACCGGGACAGGGCTCTTACTATAATTCACCCCTCCACTTT.

The CDR3 DNA follows: TGTGCCAGCAGTACCCGCGTGAGTGAGAAGGGCTCCTACAATGAGCAGTTCTTC. It encodes CASSTRVSEKGSYNEQFF. The chain combines TRBV27 with TRBJ2-1; no clear D. Germline V gives CDR1 MNHEY, CDR2 SMNVEV (reference sequence). The length of the CDR3 is 18 residues. The V end lost 5 bases, the J end lost 0 bases, and 20 bases lay between the germline ends.

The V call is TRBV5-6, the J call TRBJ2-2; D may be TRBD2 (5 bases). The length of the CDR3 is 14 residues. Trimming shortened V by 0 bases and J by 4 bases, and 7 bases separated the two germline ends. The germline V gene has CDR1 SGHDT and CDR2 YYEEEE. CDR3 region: CASSLGAGTGELFF. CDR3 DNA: TGTGCCAGCAGCTTGGGGGCGGGCACCGGGGAGCTGTTTTTT. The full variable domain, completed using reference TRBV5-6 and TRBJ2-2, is DAGVTQSPTHLIKTRGQQVTLRCSPKSGHDTVSWYQQALGQGPQFIFQYYEEEERQRGNFPDRFSGHQFPNYSSELNVNALLLGDSALYLCASSLGAGTGELFFGEGSRLTVL.

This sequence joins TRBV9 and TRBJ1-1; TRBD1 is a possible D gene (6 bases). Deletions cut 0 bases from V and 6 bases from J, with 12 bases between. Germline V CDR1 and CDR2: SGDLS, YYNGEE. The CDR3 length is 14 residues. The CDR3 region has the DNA TGTGCCAGCAGCGTAGTTGTGGAGGGGGCTGAAGCTTTCTTT. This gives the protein CASSVVVEGAEAFF.

The CDR3 loop reads CASSFYGHGYEQYF. The CDR3, as DNA: TGTGCCAGCAGTTTTTACGGACACGGCTACGAGCAGTACTTC. The rearrangement uses TRBV27 and TRBJ2-7; TRBD1 might be the D (5 bases). V gave up 3 bases and J gave up 3 bases, with 12 bases separating them. The CDR3 runs to 14 residues. Germline CDR1 and CDR2: MNHEY and SMNVEV (reference sequence).

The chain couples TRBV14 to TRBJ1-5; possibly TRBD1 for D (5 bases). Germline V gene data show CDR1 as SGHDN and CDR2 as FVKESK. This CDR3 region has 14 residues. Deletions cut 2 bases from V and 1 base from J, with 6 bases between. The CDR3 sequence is CASSQRGSNQPQHF. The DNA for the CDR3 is TGTGCCAGCAGCCAACGGGGGAGCAATCAGCCCCAGCATTTT.

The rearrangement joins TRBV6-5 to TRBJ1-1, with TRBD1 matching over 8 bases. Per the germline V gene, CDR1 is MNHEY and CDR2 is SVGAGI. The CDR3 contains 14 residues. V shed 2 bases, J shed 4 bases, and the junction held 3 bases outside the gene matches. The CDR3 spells CASSYAGTGTEAFF. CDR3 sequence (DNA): TGTGCCAGCAGTTACGCCGGGACAGGCACTGAAGCTTTCTTT.

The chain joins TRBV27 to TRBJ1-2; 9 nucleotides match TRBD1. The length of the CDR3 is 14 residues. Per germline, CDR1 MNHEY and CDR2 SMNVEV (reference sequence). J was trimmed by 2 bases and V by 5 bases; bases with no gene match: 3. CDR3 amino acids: CASSRGQGNYGYTF. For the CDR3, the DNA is TGTGCCAGCAGTCGAGGACAGGGGAACTATGGCTACACCTTC.

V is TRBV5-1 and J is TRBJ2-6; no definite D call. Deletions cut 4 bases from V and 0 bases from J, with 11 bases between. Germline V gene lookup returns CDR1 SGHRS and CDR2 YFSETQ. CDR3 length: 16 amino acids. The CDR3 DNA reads TGCGCCAGCAGCCCGGGCCCCTACTCTGGGGCCAACGTCCTGACTTTC. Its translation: CASSPGPYSGANVLTF.

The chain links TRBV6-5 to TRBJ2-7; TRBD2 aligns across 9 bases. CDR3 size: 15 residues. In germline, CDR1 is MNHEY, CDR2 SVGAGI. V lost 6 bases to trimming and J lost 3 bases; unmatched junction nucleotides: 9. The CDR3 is CASRPTSGFNYEQYF. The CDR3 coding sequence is TGTGCCAGCAGGCCTACTAGCGGGTTCAACTACGAGCAGTACTTC.

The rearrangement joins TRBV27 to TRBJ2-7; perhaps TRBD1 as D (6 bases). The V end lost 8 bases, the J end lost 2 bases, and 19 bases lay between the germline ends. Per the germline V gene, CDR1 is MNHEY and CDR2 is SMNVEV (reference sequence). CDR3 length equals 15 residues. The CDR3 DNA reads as TGTGCCAGCCAAACGTTGGGGGCTGGGACCTACGAGCAGTACTTC. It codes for CASQTLGAGTYEQYF.

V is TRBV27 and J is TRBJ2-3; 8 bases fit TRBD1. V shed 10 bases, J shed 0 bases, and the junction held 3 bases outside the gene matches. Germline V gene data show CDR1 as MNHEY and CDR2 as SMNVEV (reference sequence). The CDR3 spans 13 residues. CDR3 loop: CATRGLSTDTQYF. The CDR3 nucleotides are TGTGCCACCAGGGGGCTTAGCACAGATACGCAGTATTTT.

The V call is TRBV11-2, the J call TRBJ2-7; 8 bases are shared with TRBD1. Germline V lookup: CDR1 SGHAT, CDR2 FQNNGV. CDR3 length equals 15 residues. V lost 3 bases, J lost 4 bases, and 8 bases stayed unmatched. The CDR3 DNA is TGTGCCAGCAGCTTGGGACCGACAGGGGCATACGAGCAGTACTTC. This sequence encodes CASSLGPTGAYEQYF.

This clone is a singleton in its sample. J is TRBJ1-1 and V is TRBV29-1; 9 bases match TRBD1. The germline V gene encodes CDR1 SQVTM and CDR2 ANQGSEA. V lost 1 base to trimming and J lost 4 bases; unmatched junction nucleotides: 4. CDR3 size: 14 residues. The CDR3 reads CSVEGGTGFTEAFF. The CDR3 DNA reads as TGCAGCGTTGAAGGGGGGACAGGGTTCACTGAAGCTTTCTTT.

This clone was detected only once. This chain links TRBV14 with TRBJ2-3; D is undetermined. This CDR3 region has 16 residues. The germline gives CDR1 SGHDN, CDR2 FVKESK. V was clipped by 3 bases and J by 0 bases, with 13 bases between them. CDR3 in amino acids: CASSHLDTLSTDTQYF. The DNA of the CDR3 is TGTGCCAGCAGCCATTTAGACACCCTTAGCACAGATACGCAGTATTTT.

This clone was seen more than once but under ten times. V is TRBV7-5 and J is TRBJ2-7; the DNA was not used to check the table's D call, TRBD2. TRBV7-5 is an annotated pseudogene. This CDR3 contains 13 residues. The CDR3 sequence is CASRGPGDYEQYF. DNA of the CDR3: TGTGCCAGCAGAGGTCCCGGGGACTACGAGCAGTACTTC.

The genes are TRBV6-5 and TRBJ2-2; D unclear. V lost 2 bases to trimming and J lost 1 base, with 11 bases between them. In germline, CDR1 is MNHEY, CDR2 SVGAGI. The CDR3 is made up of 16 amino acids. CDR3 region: CASSYMAGLNTGELFF. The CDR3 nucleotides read TGTGCCAGCAGTTACATGGCAGGCCTGAACACCGGGGAGCTGTTTTTT.

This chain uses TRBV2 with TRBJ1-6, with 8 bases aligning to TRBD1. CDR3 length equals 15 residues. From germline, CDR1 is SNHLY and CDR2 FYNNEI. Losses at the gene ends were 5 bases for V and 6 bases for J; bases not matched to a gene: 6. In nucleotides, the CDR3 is TGTGCCAGCAGTCCAGGGGGCTTTGCTAATTCACCCCTCCACTTT. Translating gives CASSPGGFANSPLHF.

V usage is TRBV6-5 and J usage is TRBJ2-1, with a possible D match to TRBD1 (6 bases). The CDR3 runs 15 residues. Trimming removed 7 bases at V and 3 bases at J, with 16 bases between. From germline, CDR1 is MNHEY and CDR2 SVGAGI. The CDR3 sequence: CASTIGQSGYNEQFF. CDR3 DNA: TGTGCCAGCACCATAGGACAGTCGGGCTACAATGAGCAGTTCTTC.

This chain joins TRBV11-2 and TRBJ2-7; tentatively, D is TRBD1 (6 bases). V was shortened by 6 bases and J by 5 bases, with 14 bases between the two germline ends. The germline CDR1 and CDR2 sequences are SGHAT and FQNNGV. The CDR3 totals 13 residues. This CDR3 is CASRTGFRDEQYF. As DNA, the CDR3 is TGTGCCAGCAGAACAGGGTTTCGGGACGAGCAGTACTTC. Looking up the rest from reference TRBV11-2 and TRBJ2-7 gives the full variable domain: EAGVAQSPRYKIIEKRQSVAFWCNPISGHATLYWYQQILGQGPKLLIQFQNNGVVDDSQLPKDRFSAERLKGVDSTLKIQPAKLEDSAVYLCASRTGFRDEQYFGPGTRLTVT.

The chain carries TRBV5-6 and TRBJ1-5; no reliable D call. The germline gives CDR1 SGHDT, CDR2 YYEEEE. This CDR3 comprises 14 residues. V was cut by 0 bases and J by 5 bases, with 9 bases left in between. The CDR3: CASSLGGGHQPQHF. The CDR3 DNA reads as TGTGCCAGCAGCTTGGGTGGAGGGCATCAGCCCCAGCATTTT. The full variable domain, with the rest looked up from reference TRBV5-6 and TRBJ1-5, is DAGVTQSPTHLIKTRGQQVTLRCSPKSGHDTVSWYQQALGQGPQFIFQYYEEEERQRGNFPDRFSGHQFPNYSSELNVNALLLGDSALYLCASSLGGGHQPQHFGDGTRLSIL.

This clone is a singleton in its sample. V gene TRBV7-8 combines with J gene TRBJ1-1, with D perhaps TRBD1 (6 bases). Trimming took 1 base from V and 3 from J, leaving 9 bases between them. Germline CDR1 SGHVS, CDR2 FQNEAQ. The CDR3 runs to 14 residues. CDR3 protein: CASSLDRDHTEAFF. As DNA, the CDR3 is TGTGCCAGCAGCTTAGACAGGGACCACACTGAAGCTTTCTTT.

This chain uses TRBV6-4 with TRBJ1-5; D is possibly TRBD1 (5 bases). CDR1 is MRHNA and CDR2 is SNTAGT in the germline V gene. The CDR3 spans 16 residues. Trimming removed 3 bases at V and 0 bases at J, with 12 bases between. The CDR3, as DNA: TGTGCCAGCAGTGAGGGGACCTTGGATAGCAATCAGCCCCAGCATTTT. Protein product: CASSEGTLDSNQPQHF.

This chain's CDR3 is CASSPLEGIDTGELFF. CDR3 bases: TGCGCCAGCAGCCCCCTGGAAGGGATAGACACCGGGGAGCTGTTTTTT. The chain is built from TRBV4-1 and TRBJ2-2; D ambiguous. V lost 4 bases to trimming and J lost 3 bases, with 15 bases between them. The CDR3 covers 16 residues. Germline CDR1 is MGHRA and CDR2 is YSYEKL.

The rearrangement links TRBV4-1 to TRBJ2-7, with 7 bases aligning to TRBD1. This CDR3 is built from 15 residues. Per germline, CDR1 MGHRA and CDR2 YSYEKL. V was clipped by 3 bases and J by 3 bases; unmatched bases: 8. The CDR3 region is CASSHFGDRGYEQYF. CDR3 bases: TGCGCCAGCAGCCACTTCGGGGACAGAGGCTACGAGCAGTACTTC.

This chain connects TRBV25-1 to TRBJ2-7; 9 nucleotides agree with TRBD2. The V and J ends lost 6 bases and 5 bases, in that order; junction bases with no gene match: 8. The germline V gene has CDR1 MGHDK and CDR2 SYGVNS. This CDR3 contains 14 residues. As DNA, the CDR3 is TGTGCCAGCAGCCAAGGGTGGACTAGCGACGAGCAGTACTTC. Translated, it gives CASSQGWTSDEQYF.

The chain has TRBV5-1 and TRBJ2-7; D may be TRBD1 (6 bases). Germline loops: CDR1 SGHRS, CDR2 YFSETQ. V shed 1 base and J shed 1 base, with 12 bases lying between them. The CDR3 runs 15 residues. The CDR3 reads CASSLPGQSSYEQYF. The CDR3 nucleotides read TGCGCCAGCAGCTTGCCTGGACAGTCTTCCTACGAGCAGTACTTC.